These 29 T cell receptor beta chains were sequenced from one sample in a study of identical twins. TCRdb recomputed calls from the 5' RACE reads with MiXCR, one row per CDR3 protein. The sample has 510,000 or so distinct CDR3 sequences, over 12% seen once. The same sample was also studied in work on yellow fever vaccine responses in identical twins.

The source material was CD4+ T cells sorted from blood. The receptors shown here come from a woman aged 18-35 years in good health.

A few counts support this clonotype. The gene calls are TRBV12-3 or TRBV12-4 and TRBJ2-2, with 8 bases aligning to TRBD1. The ends lost 3 bases at V and 6 bases at J; junction bases unmatched: 15. The CDR3 covers 18 residues. CDR3 in DNA: TGTGCCAGCAGTTTTAGACCGGGACAGGTGATTCTGCCCGGGGAGCTGTTTTTT. Its translation is CASSFRPGQVILPGELFF.

The rearrangement uses TRBV4-1 and TRBJ1-6; D is undetermined. Deletions cut 0 bases from V and 10 bases from J, with 13 bases between. CDR3 size: 15 residues. Looked up from germline, CDR1 is MGHRA and CDR2 is YSYEKL. In DNA form, the CDR3 reads TGCGCCAGCAGCCAAGAGTCCGGGGTTCGGTCACCCCTCCACTTT. Protein sequence: CASSQESGVRSPLHF.

This clonotype has only a few counts. The chain is built from TRBV6-2 or TRBV6-3 and TRBJ2-7; TRBD2 aligns across 10 bases. Germline V CDR1 and CDR2: MNHEY, SVGEGT. This CDR3 has 14 residues. The ends lost 7 bases at V and 5 bases at J; junction bases unmatched: 8. The CDR3 region has the DNA TGTGCCAGCAACCTAGCGGGGGCCCTTCACGAGCAGTACTTC. Amino acid sequence: CASNLAGALHEQYF.

The gene calls are TRBV4-2 and TRBJ2-1, with D possibly TRBD2 on 6 matching bases. The germline gives CDR1 LGHNA, CDR2 YNFKEQ. The CDR3 consists of 16 residues. Trimming took off 2 bases at V and 0 bases at J, with 11 bases between the two ends. The CDR3 DNA sequence: TGTGCCAGCAGCCAACGGGGGATGAACTCCTACAATGAGCAGTTCTTC. Translation gives CASSQRGMNSYNEQFF.

This clonotype showed up many times. The CDR3 coding sequence is TGTGCCAGCAGTCAACAGGGTTCAGGCGGGGAGCTGTTTTTT. Amino acids: CASSQQGSGGELFF. This rearrangement joins TRBV12-3 or TRBV12-4 to TRBJ2-2; perhaps TRBD1 as D (6 bases). V lost 5 bases, J lost 7 bases, and 14 bases lay in between. This CDR3 comprises 14 residues.

This chain joins TRBV20-1 and TRBJ2-7, with 10 bases matching TRBD2. Germline lookup yields CDR1 DFQATT and CDR2 SNEGSKA (reference sequence). CDR3 length: 19 residues. V lost 2 bases, J lost 2 bases, and 18 bases stayed unmatched. The CDR3 loop is CSARSPLAGSRSLPYEQYF. The CDR3 DNA sequence: TGCAGTGCTAGATCACCACTAGCGGGGTCACGAAGTCTTCCCTACGAGCAGTACTTC.

This clonotype was seen at least ten times. The V gene is TRBV12-3 or TRBV12-4, the J gene TRBJ1-6; D is unclear. The CDR3 is made up of 14 amino acids. V gave up 3 bases and J gave up 7 bases, with 10 bases separating them. CDR3 amino acids: CASSFGRQNSPLHF. The CDR3 DNA follows: TGTGCCAGCAGTTTTGGGAGGCAGAATTCACCCCTCCACTTT.

This clonotype was detected a few times. V gene TRBV12-3 or TRBV12-4 combines with J gene TRBJ2-7, with 8 bases identical to TRBD1. The CDR3 is 14 amino acids. V shed 4 bases and J 3 bases; nucleotides not matched to a gene: 5. The CDR3 reads CASSSWTGNYEQYF. The CDR3, as DNA: TGTGCCAGCAGTTCATGGACAGGGAACTACGAGCAGTACTTC.

This chain uses TRBV28 with TRBJ2-7; TRBD2 matches 7 bases. Germline CDR1 is MDHEN and CDR2 is SYDVKM. The CDR3 extends over 14 amino acids. J gave up 2 bases and V 6 bases, and 7 bases lay outside the gene matches. This CDR3 is CASRTPSGPYEQYF. CDR3 nucleotides: TGTGCCAGCAGAACCCCTAGCGGCCCCTACGAGCAGTACTTC.

This chain joins TRBV28 and TRBJ2-1, with D hard to call. Looked up from germline, CDR1 is MDHEN and CDR2 is SYDVKM. V shed 6 bases and J shed 8 bases, with 11 bases lying between them. The CDR3 extends over 12 amino acids. DNA of the CDR3: TGTGCCAGCAGCCCCACCGGGTATGAGCAGTTCTTC. Its protein product is CASSPTGYEQFF.

This clonotype was counted a few times. The CDR3 DNA sequence: TGTGCCAGCAGCGGTCCAGGGAGGAACGAGCAGTACTTC. This translates into CASSGPGRNEQYF. This chain uses TRBV7-8 with TRBJ2-7; tentatively, D is TRBD2 (6 bases). V dropped 5 bases and J dropped 5 bases, with 13 bases sitting between them. Per the germline V gene, CDR1 is SGHVS and CDR2 is FQNEAQ. The CDR3 runs to 13 residues.

Written as DNA, the CDR3 is TGTGCCAGCAGTTCTCTGAGGAGGACAGATACGCAGTATTTT. Translating gives CASSSLRRTDTQYF. The rearrangement joins TRBV12-3 or TRBV12-4 to TRBJ2-3, with D perhaps matching TRBD2 (5 bases). This CDR3 spans 14 amino acids. V was cut by 4 bases and J by 3 bases, with 11 bases left in between.

This clonotype showed up just a few times. The rearrangement uses TRBV20-1 and TRBJ2-5, with no clear D. Germline-derived CDR1 and CDR2 are DFQATT and SNEGSKA (reference sequence). V gave up 2 bases and J gave up 2 bases, with 6 bases separating them. The CDR3 has 12 amino acids. The DNA of the CDR3 is TGCAGTGCTAGATCCGTACAAGAGACCCAGTACTTC. This gives the protein CSARSVQETQYF.

This chain uses TRBV7-9 with TRBJ1-1; D is possibly TRBD1 (6 bases). The ends were cut back, 7 bases at V and 6 bases at J, with 18 bases in the middle. CDR3 length equals 14 residues. CDR1 is SEHNR and CDR2 is FQNEAQ in the germline V gene (reference sequence). In nucleotides, the CDR3 is TGTGCCAGCACCCCCACAGGGTTAGGTGCTGAAGCTTTCTTT. It yields the protein CASTPTGLGAEAFF.

This chain links TRBV9 with TRBJ2-1; 12 nucleotides match TRBD2. Germline V gene sequence: CDR1 SGDLS, CDR2 YYNGEE. The CDR3 contains 15 residues. V gave up 6 bases and J gave up 4 bases; unmatched junction bases: 5. Written as DNA, the CDR3 is TGTGCCAGCACCCTGACTAGCGGGAGTTACAATGAGCAGTTCTTC. Translation gives CASTLTSGSYNEQFF.

This clonotype was counted between two and nine times. The chain employs TRBV29-1 and TRBJ2-2; 11 nucleotides align to TRBD2. Looked up from germline, CDR1 is SQVTM and CDR2 is ANQGSEA. The CDR3 length is 17 residues. Unmatched junction bases numbered 10, after V lost 6 bases and J lost 1 base. The CDR3 region is CSVQMLAGGLNTGELFF. CDR3 coding DNA: TGCAGCGTACAAATGCTAGCGGGAGGTTTGAACACCGGGGAGCTGTTTTTT.

The chain couples TRBV7-9 to TRBJ2-1, with D hard to call. This CDR3 contains 14 residues. The V end was cut by 7 bases, the J end by 6 bases, with 16 bases between. The germline CDR1 and CDR2 sequences are SEHNR and FQNEAQ (reference sequence). CDR3: CASILLSDTNEQFF. The CDR3 DNA reads TGTGCCAGCATTCTCCTCTCCGACACCAATGAGCAGTTCTTC.

This clonotype appeared a few times. The V call is TRBV15, the J call TRBJ1-4, with D hard to call. CDR3 length equals 15 residues. Germline CDR1 is LNHNV and CDR2 is YYDKDF (reference sequence). V was trimmed by 4 bases and J by 7 bases, leaving 16 bases between them. This chain's CDR3 is CATSTDPGGFEKLFF. CDR3 sequence (DNA): TGTGCCACCAGCACCGATCCCGGAGGGTTTGAAAAACTGTTTTTT. Full variable domain (outside the CDR3, taken from reference TRBV15 and TRBJ1-4): DAMVIQNPRYQVTQFGKPVTLSCSQTLNHNVMYWYQQKSSQAPKLLFHYYDKDFNNEADTPDNFQSRRPNTSFCFLDIRSPGLGDTAMYLCATSTDPGGFEKLFFGSGTQLSVL.

This clonotype was seen more than once but under ten times. The chain carries TRBV15 and TRBJ1-2, with D possibly TRBD1 on 6 matching bases. Deletions cut 4 bases from V and 4 bases from J, with 16 bases between. Germline CDR1 is LNHNV and CDR2 is YYDKDF (reference sequence). The CDR3 contains 15 residues. CDR3 nucleotide sequence: TGTGCCACCAGCAACGGCGTACAGGGACTCTATGGCTACACCTTC. Protein product: CATSNGVQGLYGYTF. Based on the CDR3 plus reference TRBV15 and TRBJ1-2, the full variable domain is DAMVIQNPRYQVTQFGKPVTLSCSQTLNHNVMYWYQQKSSQAPKLLFHYYDKDFNNEADTPDNFQSRRPNTSFCFLDIRSPGLGDTAMYLCATSNGVQGLYGYTFGSGTRLTVV.

V and J are TRBV20-1 and TRBJ2-1; D not certain. CDR3 size: 16 residues. V lost 0 bases to trimming and J lost 3 bases, with 15 bases between them. The germline CDR1 and CDR2 sequences are DFQATT and SNEGSKA (reference sequence). The CDR3, as DNA: TGCAGTGCTAGAGAGCCAGGTGTGACCCACTACAATGAGCAGTTCTTC. Residues: CSAREPGVTHYNEQFF.

This clonotype showed up just a few times. The V call is TRBV9, the J call TRBJ1-2, with no clear D. Germline CDR1 SGDLS, CDR2 YYNGEE. Trimming stripped 0 bases from V and 1 base from J, with 4 bases between. The CDR3 has 13 residues. The CDR3 DNA is TGTGCCAGCAGCGTAGGGAATAACTATGGCTACACCTTC. It encodes CASSVGNNYGYTF.

This clonotype was found a few times. The chain combines TRBV12-3 or TRBV12-4 with TRBJ1-5, with TRBD1 as a possible D gene (5 bases). V dropped 3 bases and J dropped 5 bases, with 17 bases sitting between them. The CDR3 contains 16 residues. CDR3 DNA: TGTGCCAGCAGTTTGTCGTCCCAGGGAGGGTATCAGCCCCAGCATTTT. Its translation is CASSLSSQGGYQPQHF.

The CDR3 sequence: CASSSGTGLGTEAFF. As DNA, the CDR3 is TGTGCCAGCAGCTCCGGGACAGGCCTGGGCACTGAAGCTTTCTTT. This chain uses TRBV7-9 with TRBJ1-1; 8 positions match TRBD1. The CDR3 spans 15 residues. Trimming at V came to 4 bases and at J to 4 bases, leaving 8 bases not matched to a gene. Germline V gene data show CDR1 as SEHNR and CDR2 as FQNEAQ (reference sequence).

There are a few counts of this clonotype. The rearrangement joins TRBV10-3 to TRBJ1-5; no clear D. V was shortened by 3 bases and J by 3 bases, with 12 bases between the two germline ends. Germline CDR1 is ENHRY and CDR2 is SYGVKD. This CDR3 comprises 15 residues. CDR3 loop: CAISEKGMNNQPQHF. The CDR3 DNA is TGTGCCATCAGTGAAAAGGGTATGAACAATCAGCCCCAGCATTTT.

The CDR3 is CASSLTGSRGANVLTF. The CDR3 nucleotides read TGTGCCAGCAGTTTAACAGGGTCTCGTGGGGCCAACGTCCTGACTTTC. The rearrangement uses TRBV12-3 or TRBV12-4 and TRBJ2-6, with a weak D call TRBD1 (6 bases). The CDR3 has 16 amino acids. Trimming removed 2 bases at V and 3 bases at J, with 11 bases between.

V and J are TRBV4-2 and TRBJ2-1; D not resolved. CDR1 and CDR2 (germline): LGHNA, YNFKEQ. V lost 0 bases and J 6 bases, leaving 6 bases between the germline ends. The CDR3 covers 13 residues. As DNA, the CDR3 is TGTGCCAGCAGCCAAGAGGGCTCCAATGAGCAGTTCTTC. Protein: CASSQEGSNEQFF.

This clonotype occurred many times. V usage is TRBV28 and J usage is TRBJ2-2; D not resolved. V was pared by 5 bases and J by 10 bases, with 11 bases between. CDR3 length: 12 residues. Germline V gene lookup returns CDR1 MDHEN and CDR2 SYDVKM. The CDR3 is CASSPKGKELFF. The CDR3 DNA reads as TGTGCCAGCAGTCCCAAGGGCAAGGAGCTGTTTTTT.

This clonotype has at least ten counts. V usage is TRBV16 and J usage is TRBJ2-2; 13 bases agree with TRBD2. The CDR3 has 16 residues. V lost 4 bases, J lost 4 bases, and 3 bases stayed unmatched. Germline V CDR1 and CDR2: KGHSY, FQNENV. Written as DNA, the CDR3 is TGTGCCAGCAGCCTTGGGACTAGCGGGATCACCGGGGAGCTGTTTTTT. Translated, it gives CASSLGTSGITGELFF.

The V and J genes are TRBV20-1 and TRBJ2-7; 11 nucleotides align to TRBD2. This CDR3 contains 15 residues. Germline loops: CDR1 DFQATT, CDR2 SNEGSKA (reference sequence). With V trimmed by 3 bases and J by 3 bases, 7 bases remained unmatched. As DNA, the CDR3 is TGCAGTGCTAGCTCCGGGACTAGCGGCCACTACGAGCAGTACGTC. Amino acid sequence: CSASSGTSGHYEQYV.